This T cell receptor (beta chain) was obtained from a study of post-analysis software for immune sequencing data. Study results and caveats: Strong co-clustering by F measure was evident for samples that had been prepared in the same batch. Versus controls, multiple sclerosis patients showed significantly lower diversity (normalized Chao1).

This clonotype was seen only a few times. Its antigen remains unknown. Prepared TCR beta cDNA libraries contained unique molecular identifiers. Approximately 0.5 million cDNA molecules were recovered from an input of roughly 0.85 to 10 million T cells. Each CDR3 protein gets one entry after TCRdb re-called the PCR reads with MiXCR. There are hundreds of thousands of distinct CDR3 sequences in the sample; around 27% occur only once, and 0.56% lies in the top ten. The clonotype was recovered from a girl aged 10-17 years with multiple sclerosis. The sample consisted of blood.

CDR3 amino acids: CASSLSSGDQPQHF. CDR3 coding DNA: TGTGCCAGCAGTTTAAGTTCGGGGGATCAGCCCCAGCATTTT. The rearrangement uses TRBV12-3 or TRBV12-4 and TRBJ1-5; TRBD1 is a possible D gene (5 bases). The CDR3 spans 14 residues. The V and J ends lost 2 bases and 5 bases respectively, with 10 bases between them.